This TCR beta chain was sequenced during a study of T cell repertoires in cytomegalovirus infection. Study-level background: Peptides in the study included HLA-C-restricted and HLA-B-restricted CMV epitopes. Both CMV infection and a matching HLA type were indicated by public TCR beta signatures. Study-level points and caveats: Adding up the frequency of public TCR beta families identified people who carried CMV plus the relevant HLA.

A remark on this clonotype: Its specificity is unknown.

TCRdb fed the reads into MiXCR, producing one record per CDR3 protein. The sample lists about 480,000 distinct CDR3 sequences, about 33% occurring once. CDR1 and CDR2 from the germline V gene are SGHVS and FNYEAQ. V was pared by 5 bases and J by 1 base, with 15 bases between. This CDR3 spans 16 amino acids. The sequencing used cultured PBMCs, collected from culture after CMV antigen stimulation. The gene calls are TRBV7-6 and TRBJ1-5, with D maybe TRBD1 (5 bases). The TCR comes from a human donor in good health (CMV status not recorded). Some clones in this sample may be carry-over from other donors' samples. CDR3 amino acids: CASSVAGTMSNQPQHF. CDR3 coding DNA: TGTGCCAGCAGCGTTGCAGGGACGATGAGCAATCAGCCCCAGCATTTT. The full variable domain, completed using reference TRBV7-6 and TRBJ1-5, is GAGVSQSPRYKVTKRGQDVALRCDPISGHVSLYWYRQALGQGPEFLTYFNYEAQQDKSGLPNDRFSAERPEGSISTLTIQRTEQRDSAMYRCASSVAGTMSNQPQHFGDGTRLSIL.